This is a list of T cell receptor beta chains from one sample in a study of identical twins. TCRdb fed the 5' RACE reads into MiXCR, producing one record per CDR3 protein. The sample carries 200,000 to 250,000 distinct CDR3 sequences, about 10% recorded once. The sample was memory T cells sorted from blood. The source is a man between 45 and 60 years old in good health. Each CDR3 is given with its conserved first and last residue. Each record gives: J gene, clone size, D gene, V gene, CDR3 protein, CDR3 DNA. The D gene is left open where the match is weak. The size of a clone is reported for some rows only, either as once, few or many, or as a class for expanded clones.

TRBJ2-7,many,NA,TRBV11-2,CASSLGPGNYEQYF,TGTGCCAGCAGCTTAGGTCCCGGCAACTACGAGCAGTACTTC
TRBJ2-5,NA,TRBD2,TRBV20-1,CSARRAGVQETQYF,TGCAGTGCTAGGAGGGCGGGGGTCCAAGAGACCCAGTACTTC
TRBJ1-6,few,TRBD1,TRBV20-1,CSARVATGGTHSPLHF,TGCAGTGCTAGAGTCGCGACAGGGGGCACTCATTCACCCCTCCACTTT
TRBJ1-2,NA,NA,TRBV27,CASSFRVANYGYTF,TGTGCCAGCAGTTTCAGGGTAGCTAACTATGGCTACACCTTC
TRBJ2-7,many,TRBD2,TRBV12-3/TRBV12-4,CASGPISGGGEQYF,TGTGCCAGCGGGCCGATAAGCGGGGGAGGGGAGCAGTACTTC
TRBJ2-7,NA,NA,TRBV29-1,CSVLNGPSYEQYF,TGCAGCGTCCTGAACGGGCCCTCCTACGAGCAGTACTTC
TRBJ1-4,many,NA,TRBV2,CASRVQVTNEKLFF,TGTGCCAGCAGGGTACAGGTTACGAATGAAAAACTGTTTTTT
TRBJ2-7,many,NA,TRBV20-1,CSARELTGGRIYEQYF,TGCAGTGCTAGAGAACTAACTGGGGGCAGGATCTACGAGCAGTACTTC
TRBJ2-7,many,TRBD2,TRBV5-1,CASSQGLAGARSPYEQYF,TGCGCCAGCAGCCAAGGACTAGCGGGAGCCCGGTCTCCCTACGAGCAGTACTTC
TRBJ1-5,many,NA,TRBV28,CASSSKSRSQPQHF,TGTGCCAGCAGCTCCAAGTCACGCAGTCAGCCCCAGCATTTT
TRBJ1-6,few,TRBD1,TRBV5-1,CASSLDRQGNSPLHF,TGCGCCAGCAGCTTGGACCGACAGGGGAATTCACCCCTCCACTTT
TRBJ2-1,few,NA,TRBV7-3,CASSPQGRGVEQFF,TGTGCCAGCAGCCCCCAAGGGAGAGGTGTTGAGCAGTTCTTC
TRBJ2-1,NA,TRBD2,TRBV4-2,CASSRERGEQFF,TGTGCCAGCAGCCGAGAGCGGGGAGAGCAGTTCTTC
TRBJ2-1,many,TRBD2,TRBV20-1,CSATTLSGGANEQFF,TGCAGTGCCACCACTCTAAGCGGGGGGGCGAATGAGCAGTTCTTC
TRBJ2-7,once,TRBD1,TRBV9,CASSAQPGTAYEQYF,TGTGCCAGCAGCGCGCAACCCGGGACAGCCTACGAGCAGTACTTC
TRBJ2-7,few,TRBD1,TRBV15,CATSRYGQGAKYEQYF,TGTGCCACCAGCAGATACGGACAGGGGGCAAAGTACGAGCAGTACTTC
TRBJ2-7,few,TRBD2,TRBV19,CASSIRLAGVEQYF,TGTGCCAGTAGTATACGACTAGCGGGAGTCGAGCAGTACTTC
TRBJ2-3,few,NA,TRBV21-1,CASSKEDQGGATDTQYF,TGTGCCAGCAGCAAAGAAGACCAAGGGGGCGCGACGGATACGCAGTATTTT
TRBJ2-5,many,NA,TRBV11-2,CASSSLRGPRRETQYF,TGTGCCAGCAGCTCCCTGCGGGGGCCACGGCGGGAGACCCAGTACTTC
TRBJ2-4,many,NA,TRBV6-2/TRBV6-3,CASSYFYPSRENIQYF,TGTGCCAGCAGTTACTTTTATCCCTCCCGGGAAAACATTCAGTACTTC
TRBJ2-6,many,TRBD1,TRBV5-6,CASSQPGQGIPGANVLTF,TGTGCCAGCAGCCAGCCGGGACAGGGGATTCCTGGGGCCAACGTCCTGACTTTC
TRBJ2-7,few,TRBD2,TRBV30,CAWSETGTSGYEQYF,TGTGCCTGGAGTGAAACCGGGACTAGCGGGTACGAGCAGTACTTC
TRBJ2-2,few,NA,TRBV7-6,CASSLDLLAAGELFF,TGTGCCAGCAGCTTAGATTTACTAGCAGCCGGGGAGCTGTTTTTT
TRBJ2-6,many,NA,TRBV3-1,CASSQSSGANVLTF,TGTGCCAGCAGCCAGAGCTCTGGGGCCAACGTCCTGACTTTC
TRBJ2-5,few,NA,TRBV25-1,CASSEGSQETQYF,TGTGCCAGCAGTGAAGGCAGCCAAGAGACCCAGTACTTC
TRBJ2-3,NA,NA,TRBV11-3,CASSSPPADTQYF,TGTGCCAGCAGCTCCCCCCCGGCAGATACGCAGTATTTT
TRBJ1-3,few,NA,TRBV7-9,CASSFDTGNTIYF,TGTGCCAGCAGCTTCGATACTGGAAACACCATATATTTT
TRBJ2-7,many,NA,TRBV6-5,CASSYSWTASYEQYF,TGTGCCAGCAGTTACTCTTGGACAGCCTCCTACGAGCAGTACTTC
TRBJ1-5,many,TRBD1,TRBV12-3/TRBV12-4,CASSLGGTGGPQHF,TGTGCCAGCAGTTTAGGAGGGACAGGGGGGCCCCAGCATTTT
TRBJ2-7,few,TRBD1,TRBV11-1,CASSLAQGATYEQYF,TGTGCCAGCAGCTTAGCTCAGGGGGCAACCTACGAGCAGTACTTC
TRBJ1-3,NA,NA,TRBV6-5,CASSYDSGTGNTIYF,TGTGCCAGCAGTTACGACAGCGGGACTGGAAACACCATATATTTT
TRBJ1-5,NA,NA,TRBV12-3/TRBV12-4,CASSLAVTLGGQPQHF,TGTGCCAGCAGTTTAGCGGTTACCCTGGGGGGTCAGCCCCAGCATTTT
TRBJ2-5,few,TRBD1,TRBV27,CASSLLGQGETQYF,TGTGCCAGCAGTCTACTAGGACAGGGAGAGACCCAGTACTTC
TRBJ1-6,many,NA,TRBV14,CASSQRTETVLSPLHF,TGTGCCAGCAGCCAGAGGACAGAGACGGTACTTTCACCCCTCCACTTT
TRBJ1-1,NA,TRBD1,TRBV28,CASTFPGQGKLAEAFF,TGTGCCAGCACGTTCCCGGGACAGGGCAAGTTGGCTGAAGCTTTCTTT
TRBJ2-7,many,NA,TRBV7-2,CASSLRRAGGEQYF,TGTGCCAGCAGCTTAAGGAGAGCGGGCGGGGAGCAGTACTTC
TRBJ2-5,few,NA,TRBV12-3/TRBV12-4,CASSFWGAGETQYF,TGTGCCAGCAGTTTCTGGGGGGCGGGGGAGACCCAGTACTTC
TRBJ1-2,NA,NA,TRBV20-1,CSVPIPGNYGYTF,TGCAGTGTTCCCATCCCGGGGAACTATGGCTACACCTTC
TRBJ2-3,NA,TRBD2,TRBV4-1,CASSPGTTTDTQYF,TGCGCCAGCAGCCCGGGGACTACCACAGATACGCAGTATTTT
TRBJ1-1,NA,NA,TRBV20-1,CSANPEAGGTEAFF,TGCAGTGCCAACCCCGAGGCCGGGGGCACTGAAGCTTTCTTT
TRBJ2-6,NA,NA,TRBV15,CATSRGRGPSGANVLTF,TGTGCCACCAGCAGAGGTCGGGGCCCGAGTGGGGCCAACGTCCTGACTTTC
TRBJ2-6,NA,NA,TRBV20-1,CSASGGQPPNSGANVLTF,TGCAGTGCTAGCGGGGGACAGCCGCCCAACTCTGGGGCCAACGTCCTGACTTTC